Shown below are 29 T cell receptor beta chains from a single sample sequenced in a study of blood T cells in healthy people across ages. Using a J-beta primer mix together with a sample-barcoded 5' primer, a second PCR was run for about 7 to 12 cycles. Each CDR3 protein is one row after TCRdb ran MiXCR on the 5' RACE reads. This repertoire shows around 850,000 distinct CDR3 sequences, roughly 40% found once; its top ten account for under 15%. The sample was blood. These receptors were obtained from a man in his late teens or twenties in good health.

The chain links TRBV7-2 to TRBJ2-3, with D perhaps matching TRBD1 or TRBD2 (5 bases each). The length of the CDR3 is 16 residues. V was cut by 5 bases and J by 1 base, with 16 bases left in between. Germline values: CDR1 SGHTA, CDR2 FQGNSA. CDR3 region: CASSPQTGRGTDTQYF. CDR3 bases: TGTGCCAGCAGCCCCCAGACGGGGCGGGGCACAGATACGCAGTATTTT.

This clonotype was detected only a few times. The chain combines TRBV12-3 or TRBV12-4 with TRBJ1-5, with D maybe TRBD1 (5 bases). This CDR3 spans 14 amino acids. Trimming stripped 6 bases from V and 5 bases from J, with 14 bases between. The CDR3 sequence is CASSRRGTYQPQHF. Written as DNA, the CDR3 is TGTGCCAGCAGCAGGAGGGGCACCTATCAGCCCCAGCATTTT.

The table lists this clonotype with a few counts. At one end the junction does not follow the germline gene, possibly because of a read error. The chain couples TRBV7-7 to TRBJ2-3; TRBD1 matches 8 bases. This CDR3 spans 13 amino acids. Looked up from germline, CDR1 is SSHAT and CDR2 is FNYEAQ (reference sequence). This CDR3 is CASSQTTGETQYF. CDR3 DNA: TGTGCTAGCAGCCAGACGACAGGGGAAACGCAGTATTTT.

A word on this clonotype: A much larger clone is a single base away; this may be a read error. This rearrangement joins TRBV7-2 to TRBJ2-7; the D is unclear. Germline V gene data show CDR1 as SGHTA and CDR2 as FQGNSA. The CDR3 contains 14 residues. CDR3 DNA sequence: TGTGTCAGCAGCCTGGGATCGCTCTCCTACGAGCAGTACTTC. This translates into CVSSLGSLSYEQYF.

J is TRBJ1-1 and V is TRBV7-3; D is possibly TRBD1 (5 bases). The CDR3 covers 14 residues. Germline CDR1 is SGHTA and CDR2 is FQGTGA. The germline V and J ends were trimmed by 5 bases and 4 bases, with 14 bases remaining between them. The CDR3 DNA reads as TGTGCCAGCAGCGTAGAACGGGGACCCACTGAAGCTTTCTTT. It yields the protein CASSVERGPTEAFF.

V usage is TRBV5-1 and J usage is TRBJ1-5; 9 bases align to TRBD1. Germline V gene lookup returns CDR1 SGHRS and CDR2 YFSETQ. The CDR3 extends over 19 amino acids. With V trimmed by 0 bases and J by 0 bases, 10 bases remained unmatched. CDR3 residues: CASSLGPRTGVDSNQPQHF. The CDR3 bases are TGCGCCAGCAGCTTGGGACCCAGGACAGGGGTCGATAGCAATCAGCCCCAGCATTTT.

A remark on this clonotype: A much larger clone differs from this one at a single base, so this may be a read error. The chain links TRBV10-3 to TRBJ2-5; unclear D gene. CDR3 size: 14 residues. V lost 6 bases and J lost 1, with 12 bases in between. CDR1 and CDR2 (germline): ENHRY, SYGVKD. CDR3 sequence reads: CAIREPPRQETQYF. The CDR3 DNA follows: TGTGCCATCAGGGAGCCCCCACGCCAAGAGACCCAGTACTTC.

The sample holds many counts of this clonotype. The CDR3 nucleotides read TGTGCCAGCAGCACCGCTAGCGGGGCCTGGGAAACTGGGGCCAACGTCCTGACTTTC. Its translation is CASSTASGAWETGANVLTF. V usage is TRBV12-3 or TRBV12-4 and J usage is TRBJ2-6; 9 bases match TRBD2. With V trimmed by 6 bases and J by 2 bases, 14 bases remained unmatched. CDR3 length: 19 residues.

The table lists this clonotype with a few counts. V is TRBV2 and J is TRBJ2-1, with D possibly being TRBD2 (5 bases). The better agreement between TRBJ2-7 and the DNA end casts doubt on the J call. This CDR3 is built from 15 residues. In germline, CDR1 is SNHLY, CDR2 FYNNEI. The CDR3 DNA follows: TGTGCCAGCAGATTGACTATAACTTCCTACAATGAGCAGTACTTC. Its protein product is CASRLTITSYNEQYF.

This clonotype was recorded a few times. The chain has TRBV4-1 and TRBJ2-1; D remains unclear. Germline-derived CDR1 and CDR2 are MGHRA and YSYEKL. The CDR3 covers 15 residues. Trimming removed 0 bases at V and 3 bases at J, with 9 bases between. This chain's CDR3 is CASSQDFPSYNEQFF. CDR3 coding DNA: TGCGCCAGCAGCCAAGACTTTCCGAGCTACAATGAGCAGTTCTTC.

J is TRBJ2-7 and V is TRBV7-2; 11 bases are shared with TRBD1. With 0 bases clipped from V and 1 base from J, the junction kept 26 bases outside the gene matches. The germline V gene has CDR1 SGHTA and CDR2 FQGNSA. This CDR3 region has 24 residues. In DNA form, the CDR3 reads TGTGCCAGCAGCTTAGCGCTTTCCCTTTCAGGCTTGGAAAGGGACAGGGGGGGGTCCTACGAGCAGTACTTC. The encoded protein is CASSLALSLSGLERDRGGSYEQYF.

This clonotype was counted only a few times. The CDR3 loop is CASSLIQSRQETQYF. The CDR3 DNA follows: TGTGCCAGCAGCTTAATTCAGTCCCGCCAAGAGACCCAGTACTTC. This chain uses TRBV7-6 with TRBJ2-5; D unclear. V gave up 2 bases and J gave up 1 base, with 11 bases separating them. This CDR3 contains 15 residues. Germline loops: CDR1 SGHVS, CDR2 FNYEAQ.

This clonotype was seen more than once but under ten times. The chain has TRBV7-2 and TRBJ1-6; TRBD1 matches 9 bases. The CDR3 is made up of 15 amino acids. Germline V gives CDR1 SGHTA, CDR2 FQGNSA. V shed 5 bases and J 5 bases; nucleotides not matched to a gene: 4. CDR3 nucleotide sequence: TGTGCCAGCAGCCCACAGGGGGCCCATAATTCACCCCTCCACTTT. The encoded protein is CASSPQGAHNSPLHF.

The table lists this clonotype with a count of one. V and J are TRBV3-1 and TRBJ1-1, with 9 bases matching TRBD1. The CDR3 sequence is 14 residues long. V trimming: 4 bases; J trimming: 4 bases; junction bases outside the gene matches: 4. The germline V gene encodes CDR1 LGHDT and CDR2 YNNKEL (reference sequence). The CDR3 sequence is CASSPEDRGTEAFF. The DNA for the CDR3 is TGTGCCAGCAGCCCCGAGGACAGGGGCACTGAAGCTTTCTTT.

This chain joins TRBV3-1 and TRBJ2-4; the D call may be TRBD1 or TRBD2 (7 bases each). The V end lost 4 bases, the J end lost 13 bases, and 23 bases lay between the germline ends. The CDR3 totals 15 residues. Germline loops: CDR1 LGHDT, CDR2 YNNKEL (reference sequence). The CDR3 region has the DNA TGTGCCAGCAGCCCCAGGGGGGGGCCTGGGGATGAGCAGTACTTC. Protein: CASSPRGGPGDEQYF.

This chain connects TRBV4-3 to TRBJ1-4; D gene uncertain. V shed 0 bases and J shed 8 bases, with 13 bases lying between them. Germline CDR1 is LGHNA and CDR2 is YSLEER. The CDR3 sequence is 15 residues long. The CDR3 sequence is CASSQDNGVGEKLFF. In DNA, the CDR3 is TGCGCCAGCAGCCAAGATAACGGTGTCGGGGAAAAACTGTTTTTT.

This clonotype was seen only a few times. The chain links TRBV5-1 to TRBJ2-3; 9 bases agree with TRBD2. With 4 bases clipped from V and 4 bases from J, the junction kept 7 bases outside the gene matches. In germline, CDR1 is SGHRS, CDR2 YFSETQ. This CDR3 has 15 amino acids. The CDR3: CASSAASGISDTQYF. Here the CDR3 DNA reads TGCGCCAGCAGCGCGGCTAGCGGGATCTCAGATACGCAGTATTTT.

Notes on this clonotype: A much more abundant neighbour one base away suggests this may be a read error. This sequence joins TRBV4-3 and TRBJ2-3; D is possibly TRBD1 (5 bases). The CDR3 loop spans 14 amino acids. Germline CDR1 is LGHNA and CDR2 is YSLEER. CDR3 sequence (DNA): TGCGCCAGCAGCCAAGATCTCAGCACAGGTACGCAGTATTTT. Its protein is CASSQDLSTGTQYF.

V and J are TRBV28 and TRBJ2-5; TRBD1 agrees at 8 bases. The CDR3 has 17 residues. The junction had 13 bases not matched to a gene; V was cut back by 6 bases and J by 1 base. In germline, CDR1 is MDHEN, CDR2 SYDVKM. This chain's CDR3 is CASSESTGTGFQETQYF. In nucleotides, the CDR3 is TGTGCCAGCAGCGAGTCGACCGGGACAGGATTCCAAGAGACCCAGTACTTC. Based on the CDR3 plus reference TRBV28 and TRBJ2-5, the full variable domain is DVKVTQSSRYLVKRTGEKVFLECVQDMDHENMFWYRQDPGLGLRLIYFSYDVKMKEKGDIPEGYSVSREKKERFSLILESASTNQTSMYLCASSESTGTGFQETQYFGPGTRLLVL.

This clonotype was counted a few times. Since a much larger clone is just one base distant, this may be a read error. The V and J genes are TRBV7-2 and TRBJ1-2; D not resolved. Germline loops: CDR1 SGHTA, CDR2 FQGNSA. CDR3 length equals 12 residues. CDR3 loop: CASSLDNYDYTF. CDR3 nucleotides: TGTGCCAGCAGCTTAGATAACTATGACTACACCTTC. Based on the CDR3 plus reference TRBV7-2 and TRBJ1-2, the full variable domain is GAGVSQSPSNKVTEKGKDVELRCDPISGHTALYWYRQSLGQGLEFLIYFQGNSAPDKSGLPSDRFSAERTGGSVSTLTIQRTQQEDSAVYLCASSLDNYDYTFGSGTRLTVV.

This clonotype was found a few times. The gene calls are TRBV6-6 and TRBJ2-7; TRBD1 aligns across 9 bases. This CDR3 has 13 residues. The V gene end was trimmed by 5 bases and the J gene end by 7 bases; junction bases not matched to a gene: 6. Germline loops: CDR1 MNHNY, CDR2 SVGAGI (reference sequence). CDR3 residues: CASSRDRGEEQYF. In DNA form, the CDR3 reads TGTGCCAGCAGTCGAGACAGGGGGGAAGAGCAGTACTTC.

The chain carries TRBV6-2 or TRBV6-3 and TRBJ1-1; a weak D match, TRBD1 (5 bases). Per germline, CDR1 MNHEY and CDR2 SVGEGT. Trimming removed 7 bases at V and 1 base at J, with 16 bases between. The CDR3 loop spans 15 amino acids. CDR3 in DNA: TGTGCCAGCAACCGTGGACATACTAGGAACACTGAAGCTTTCTTT. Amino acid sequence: CASNRGHTRNTEAFF.

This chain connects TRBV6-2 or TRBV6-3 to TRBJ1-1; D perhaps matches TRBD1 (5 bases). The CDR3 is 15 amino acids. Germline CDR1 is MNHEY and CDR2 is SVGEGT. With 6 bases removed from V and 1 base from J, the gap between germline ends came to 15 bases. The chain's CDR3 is CASRTPREGNTEAFF. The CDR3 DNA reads TGTGCCAGCAGGACCCCCAGGGAGGGGAACACTGAAGCTTTCTTT.

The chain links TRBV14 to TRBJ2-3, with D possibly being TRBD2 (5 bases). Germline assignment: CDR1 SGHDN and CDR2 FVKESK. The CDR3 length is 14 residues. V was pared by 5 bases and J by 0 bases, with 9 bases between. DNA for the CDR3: TGTGCCAGCAGCTTTAGGACTAGCACAGATACGCAGTATTTT. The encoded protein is CASSFRTSTDTQYF.

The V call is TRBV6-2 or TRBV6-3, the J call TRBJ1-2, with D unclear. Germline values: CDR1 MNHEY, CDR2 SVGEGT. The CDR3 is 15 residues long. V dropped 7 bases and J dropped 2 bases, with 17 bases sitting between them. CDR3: CASTPDRSWNYGYTF. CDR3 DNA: TGTGCCAGCACCCCCGATCGCAGTTGGAACTATGGCTACACCTTC.

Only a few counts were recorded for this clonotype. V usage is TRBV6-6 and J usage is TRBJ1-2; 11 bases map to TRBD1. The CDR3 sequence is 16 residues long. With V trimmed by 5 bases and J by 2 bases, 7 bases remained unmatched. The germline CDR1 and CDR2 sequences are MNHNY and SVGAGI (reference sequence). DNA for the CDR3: TGTGCCAGCAGTCAAACCGGGACAGGGGGAAACTATGGCTACACCTTC. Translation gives CASSQTGTGGNYGYTF.

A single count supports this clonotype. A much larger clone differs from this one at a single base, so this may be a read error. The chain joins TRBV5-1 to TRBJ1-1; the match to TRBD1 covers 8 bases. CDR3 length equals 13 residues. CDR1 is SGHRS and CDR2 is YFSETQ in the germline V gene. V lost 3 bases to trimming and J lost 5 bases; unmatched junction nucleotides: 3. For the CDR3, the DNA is TGCGCCAGCAGCTGCGACAGGGGAACTGAAGCTTTCTTT. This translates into CASSCDRGTEAFF.

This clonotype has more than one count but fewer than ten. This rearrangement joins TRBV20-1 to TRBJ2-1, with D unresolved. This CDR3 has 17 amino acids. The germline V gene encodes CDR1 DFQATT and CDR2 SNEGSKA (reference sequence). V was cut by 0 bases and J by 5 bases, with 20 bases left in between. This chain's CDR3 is CSARDVYPLSHNNEQFF. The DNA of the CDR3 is TGCAGTGCTAGAGATGTGTACCCTTTATCACATAACAATGAGCAGTTCTTC.

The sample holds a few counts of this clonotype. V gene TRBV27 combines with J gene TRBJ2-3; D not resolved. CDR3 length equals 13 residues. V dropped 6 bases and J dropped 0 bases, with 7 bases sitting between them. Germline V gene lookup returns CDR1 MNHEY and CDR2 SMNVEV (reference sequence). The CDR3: CASSIQSTDTQYF. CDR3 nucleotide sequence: TGTGCCAGCAGCATACAGAGCACAGATACGCAGTATTTT.